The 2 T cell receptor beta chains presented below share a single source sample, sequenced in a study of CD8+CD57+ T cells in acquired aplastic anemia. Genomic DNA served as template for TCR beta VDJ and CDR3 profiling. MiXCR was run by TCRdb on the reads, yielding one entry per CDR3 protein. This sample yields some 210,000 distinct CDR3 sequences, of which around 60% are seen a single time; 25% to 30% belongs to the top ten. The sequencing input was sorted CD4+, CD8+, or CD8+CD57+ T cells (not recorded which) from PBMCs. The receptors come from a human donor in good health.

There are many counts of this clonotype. CDR3 DNA: TGTGCCAGTAAGGTCACAGCTTATAGCAATCAGCCCCAGCATTTT. Protein product: CASKVTAYSNQPQHF. The chain joins TRBV19 to TRBJ1-5; no firm D call. This CDR3 region has 15 residues. V was shortened by 7 bases and J by 0 bases, with 13 bases between the two germline ends. Germline CDR1 LNHDA, CDR2 SQIVND (reference sequence).

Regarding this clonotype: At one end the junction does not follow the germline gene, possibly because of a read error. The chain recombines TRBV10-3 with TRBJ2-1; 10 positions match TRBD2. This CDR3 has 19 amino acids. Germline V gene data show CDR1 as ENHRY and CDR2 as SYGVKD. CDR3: CAISYNPKSSGGFYNEQFF. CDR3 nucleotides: TGCGCCATCAGTTATAATCCCAAGAGTAGCGGGGGGTTTTACAATGAGCAGTTCTTC.